These T cell receptor beta chains were read from a single sample in a study of T cell repertoires in cytomegalovirus infection. From the reads, TCRdb called clonotypes with MiXCR, one entry per CDR3 protein. The profile covers about 110,000 distinct CDR3 sequences, with roughly 41% appearing a single time and just under 75% taken by the ten largest. The antigens these receptors bind are not known. Sequences were derived from CD8+ T cells from cultured PBMCs, sampled from culture after CMV antigen stimulation. Every receptor here comes from a human donor in good health (CMV status not recorded). Some clones in this sample may be carry-over from other donors' samples. Each CDR3 is given with its conserved first and last residue. The order of the fields is clone size, D gene, J gene, V gene, CDR3 protein, CDR3 DNA. A D gene is named only where the DNA matches it firmly. For some rows the clone size is stated as once, few or many, or as a class when expanded; others skip it.

>many|TRBD2|TRBJ2-1|TRBV7-2
CASSLVAGGPNEQFF
TGTGCCAGCAGCTTAGTTGCGGGGGGGCCCAATGAGCAGTTCTTC
>many|TRBD1|TRBJ1-1|TRBV7-2
CASSPGDSMMNTEAFF
TGTGCCAGCAGCCCCGGGGACAGCATGATGAACACTGAAGCTTTCTTT
>-|TRBD1|TRBJ1-2|TRBV24-1
CATSDSTGYGGYTF
TGTGCCACCAGTGATTCGACAGGGTATGGCGGCTACACCTTC
>-|-|TRBJ1-3|TRBV12-3/TRBV12-4
CASSPQLAGNPIYF
TGTGCCAGCAGCCCACAGCTGGCTGGAAACCCCATATATTTT
>many|TRBD2|TRBJ2-3|TRBV6-5
CASSYGGGPTDTQYF
TGTGCCAGCAGTTACGGCGGGGGGCCAACAGATACGCAGTATTTT
>once|-|TRBJ2-5|TRBV6-6
CASRGTGFQETQYF
TGTGCCAGCAGGGGCACAGGATTCCAAGAGACCCAGTACTTC
>-|-|TRBJ1-3|TRBV2
CASRTVGAGNTIYF
TGTGCCAGCCGGACGGTGGGGGCTGGAAACACCATATATTTT
>few|-|TRBJ1-4|TRBV27
CASSLRVNEKLFF
TGTGCCAGCAGTTTAAGGGTTAATGAAAAACTGTTTTTT
>few|-|TRBJ1-6|TRBV19
CASGSPLHF
TGTGCCAGCGGCTCACCCCTCCACTTT
>-|TRBD1|TRBJ2-1|TRBV6-2/TRBV6-3
CASSSAGTDYNEQFF
TGTGCCAGCAGTTCTGCCGGGACAGATTACAATGAGCAGTTCTTC
>-|-|TRBJ2-5|TRBV25-1
CASSEYSFQETQYF
TGTGCCAGCAGTGAATATTCATTCCAAGAGACCCAGTACTTC
>-|-|TRBJ2-1|TRBV11-1
CASSGEGAGGTYNEQFF
TGTGCCAGCAGCGGAGAGGGGGCGGGGGGTACCTACAATGAGCAGTTCTTC
>-|TRBD1|TRBJ2-1|TRBV6-1
CASNERQGNEQFF
TGTGCCAGCAACGAAAGACAGGGGAATGAGCAGTTCTTC